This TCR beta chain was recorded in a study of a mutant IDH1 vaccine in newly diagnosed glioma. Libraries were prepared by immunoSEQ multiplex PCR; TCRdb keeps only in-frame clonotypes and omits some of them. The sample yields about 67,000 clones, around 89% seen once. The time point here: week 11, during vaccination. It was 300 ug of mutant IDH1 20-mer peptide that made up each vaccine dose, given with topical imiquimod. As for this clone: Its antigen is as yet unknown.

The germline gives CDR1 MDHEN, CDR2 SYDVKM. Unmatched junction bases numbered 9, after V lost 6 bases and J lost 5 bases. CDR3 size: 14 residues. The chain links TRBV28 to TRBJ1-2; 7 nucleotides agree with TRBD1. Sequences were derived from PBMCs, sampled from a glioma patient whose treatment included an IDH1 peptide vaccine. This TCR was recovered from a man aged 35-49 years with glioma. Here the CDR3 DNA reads TGTGCCAGCAGACCAGGGGGTGGGCTTTATGGCTACACCTTC. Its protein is CASRPGGGLYGYTF.